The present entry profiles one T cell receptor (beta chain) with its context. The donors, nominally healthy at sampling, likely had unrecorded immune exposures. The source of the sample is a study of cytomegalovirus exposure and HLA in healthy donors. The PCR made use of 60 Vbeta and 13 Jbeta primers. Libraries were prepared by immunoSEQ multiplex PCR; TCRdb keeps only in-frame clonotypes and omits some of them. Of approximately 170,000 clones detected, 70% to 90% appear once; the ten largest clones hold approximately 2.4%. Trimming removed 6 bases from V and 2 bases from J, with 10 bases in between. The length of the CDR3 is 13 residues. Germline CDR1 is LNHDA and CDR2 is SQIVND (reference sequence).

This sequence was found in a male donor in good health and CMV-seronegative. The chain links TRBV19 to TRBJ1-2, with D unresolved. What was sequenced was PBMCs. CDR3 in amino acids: CASRPGLNYGYTF. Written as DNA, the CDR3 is TGTGCCAGTAGGCCGGGTCTAAACTATGGCTACACCTTC. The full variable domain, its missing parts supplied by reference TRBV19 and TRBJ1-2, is DGGITQSPKYLFRKEGQNVTLSCEQNLNHDAMYWYRQDPGQGLRLIYYSQIVNDFQKGDIAEGYSVSREKKESFPLTVTSAQKNPTAFYLCASRPGLNYGYTFGSGTRLTVV.